This entry is about one TCR beta chain. This clonotype appeared many times. What antigen it recognizes has not been identified. Since the CDR3 does not end with the conserved phenylalanine or tryptophan, this likely comes from a read error. Because the CDR3's place on the DNA is in doubt, the DNA is left out and the CDR3 is given as listed by TCRdb. The CDR3 totals 10 residues, both ends included. From the germline V gene, CDR1 is MNHEY and CDR2 is SVGAGI. This record comes from a study of early T cells in non-severe SARS-CoV-2 infection (dated by TCRdb to about 2021). With respect to the entire study: Because TCR sequencing was done on bulk RNA from unsorted whole blood, the alpha and beta chains could not be paired. Summary of the overall study and its limitations: VDJdb matching was skewed toward anti-spike CD8 responses and likely underestimated virus-specific expansions by missing private and CD4 specificities.

A case-control design nested within a healthcare worker cohort in London, UK, was used, with weekly nasopharyngeal swab PCR tests and blood sampling performed. Between 23 and 31 March 2020, the week of the UK lockdown, healthcare workers were enrolled and then followed up weekly for as long as 16 weeks. The receptor library was made with 5' RACE. TCRdb records NextSeq 500 as the sequencer. To correct for sequencing error and PCR bias, the TCR library protocol tagged individual cDNA molecules with unique molecular identifiers. Both TCR alpha and beta chains were sequenced, and tight co-correlation was observed between alpha and beta sequence abundances in each sample. Regarding the original processing steps: Decombinator V4 was used to perform V gene, J gene and CDR3 annotation of TCR sequences. Expanded TCRs were defined as changing significantly between any two time points under a Poisson model with p below 0.0001. Abundances of TCRs were expressed as counts per million after normalisation to the total number of TCRs sequenced in each sample. MAIT TCRs were defined by TRAV1-2 paired with TRAJ12, TRAJ20 or TRAJ33, and iNKT TCRs by TRAV10 paired with TRAJ18. VDJdb, accessed on 1 November 2021, was searched for TCRs annotated for CMV, EBV and SARS-CoV-2, and TCRs annotated for more than one antigen were excluded. Starting from the raw public reads, TCRdb applied fastp trimming at Q25, assembled clones with MiXCR and retained in-frame beta chains. Merged by CDR3 protein, the rows form single entries marked with the most common genes and DNA. The V and J calls were not made by the authors but by TCRdb's processing. Across this sample there are about 69,000 distinct CDR3 sequences, with roughly 10% seen only once. Clones ranked in the top ten supply 5.9% of the sample.

Sequenced material: whole blood. The sequence is built from TRBV6-5 and TRBJ2-6; the table's D call, TRBD1, was not checked against the DNA. The TCR sequence derives from an adult who was a healthcare worker with PCR-confirmed SARS-CoV-2 infection or an uninfected control (not recorded which). The CDR3 protein sequence reads: CASSPPGHVI.